The TCR beta chain under discussion was sequenced for a study of blood T cell repertoires in COVID-19. Assay: immunoSEQ multiplex PCR; the TCRdb copy retains only in-frame clones and omits some. The table lists under 150,000 clones, 65% to 90% of them singletons. The CDR3 is made up of 13 amino acids. CDR1 and CDR2 (germline): SGHTA, FQGNSA. The source is a woman aged 55-69 years with active or convalescent COVID-19. Sequenced sample: peripheral blood. The V call is TRBV7-2, the J call TRBJ2-1, with 9 positions matching TRBD2. The CDR3 here is CAEAGGSYNEQFF. The CDR3 DNA reads as TGTGCAGAAGCGGGAGGTTCCTACAATGAGCAGTTCTTC.